Below are 8 T cell receptor beta chains sequenced from a single sample in a study of cytomegalovirus exposure and HLA in healthy donors. A multiplex PCR was run with 60 Vbeta primers and 13 Jbeta primers. Libraries were prepared by immunoSEQ multiplex PCR; TCRdb keeps only in-frame clonotypes and omits some of them. Here the sample spans some 200,000 clones, around 86% being singletons. The sample was PBMCs. These receptors were collected from a woman in her thirties or forties in good health and CMV-seronegative.

V gene TRBV5-1 combines with J gene TRBJ2-5; D unresolved. V lost 1 base and J lost 1, with 8 bases in between. The CDR3 is 14 residues long. Germline values: CDR1 SGHRS, CDR2 YFSETQ. The DNA of the CDR3 is TGCGCCAGCAGCTTGACACCCATCCAAGAGACCCAGTACTTC. Translating gives CASSLTPIQETQYF.

The chain carries TRBV27 and TRBJ1-1; 7 positions agree with TRBD1. This CDR3 spans 14 amino acids. V lost 6 bases, J lost 1 base, and 5 bases stayed unmatched. CDR1 is MNHEY and CDR2 is SMNVEV in the germline V gene (reference sequence). CDR3 protein: CASRDRVRNTEAFF. The CDR3 DNA follows: TGTGCCAGCAGAGACAGGGTTAGGAACACTGAAGCTTTCTTT.

This clone was observed once. V is TRBV2 and J is TRBJ2-5; TRBD1 matches at 8 bases. J was trimmed by 5 bases and V by 6 bases; bases with no gene match: 8. From germline, CDR1 is SNHLY and CDR2 FYNNEI. There are 14 residues in the CDR3. The CDR3 nucleotides read TGTGCCAGCAGAATTTGGACAGGGACGGAGACCCAGTACTTC. Translation: CASRIWTGTETQYF.

The gene calls are TRBV19 and TRBJ2-1; tentative D call: TRBD2 (5 bases). CDR1 and CDR2 (germline): LNHDA, SQIVND (reference sequence). Trimming left V 8 bases short and J 4 bases short, with 12 bases between. The CDR3 is 13 amino acids. As DNA, the CDR3 is TGTGCCAGTCGCGGCCCGGGGTACAATGAGCAGTTCTTC. It translates to CASRGPGYNEQFF.

This chain connects TRBV6-1 to TRBJ1-2; tentative D call: TRBD1 (5 bases). The CDR3 has 15 amino acids. Germline V gene data show CDR1 as MNHNS and CDR2 as SASEGT. V lost 1 base and J 2 bases, leaving 11 bases between the germline ends. CDR3 in amino acids: CASSEGQGGNYGYTF. The CDR3, as DNA: TGTGCCAGCAGTGAAGGTCAGGGAGGAAACTATGGCTACACCTTC.

V is TRBV29-1 and J is TRBJ2-7; 7 bases fit TRBD2. Trimming at V came to 6 bases and at J to 6 bases, leaving 5 bases not matched to a gene. CDR3 size: 11 residues. Germline CDR1 is SQVTM and CDR2 is ANQGSEA. CDR3 in DNA: TGCAGCGTAGGGCCGGGAGGCGAGCAGTACTTC. As protein: CSVGPGGEQYF.

The chain carries TRBV19 and TRBJ1-1; D gene ambiguous. There are 13 residues in the CDR3. Trimming left V 9 bases short and J 1 base short, with 12 bases between. CDR1 LNHDA and CDR2 SQIVND come from the germline V gene (reference sequence). CDR3 protein: CASQSPRNTEAFF. CDR3 coding DNA: TGTGCCAGCCAGTCACCTCGGAACACTGAAGCTTTCTTT. Filled out from reference TRBV19 and TRBJ1-1, the complete variable domain reads DGGITQSPKYLFRKEGQNVTLSCEQNLNHDAMYWYRQDPGQGLRLIYYSQIVNDFQKGDIAEGYSVSREKKESFPLTVTSAQKNPTAFYLCASQSPRNTEAFFGQGTRLTVV.

The chain recombines TRBV25-1 with TRBJ2-3, with 8 bases matching TRBD2. This CDR3 spans 16 amino acids. In germline, CDR1 is MGHDK, CDR2 SYGVNS. V shed 3 bases and J 2 bases; nucleotides not matched to a gene: 7. In DNA form, the CDR3 reads TGTGCCAGCAGTGATTTCCGGGGGGGGGCCACAGATACGCAGTATTTT. It yields the protein CASSDFRGGATDTQYF.